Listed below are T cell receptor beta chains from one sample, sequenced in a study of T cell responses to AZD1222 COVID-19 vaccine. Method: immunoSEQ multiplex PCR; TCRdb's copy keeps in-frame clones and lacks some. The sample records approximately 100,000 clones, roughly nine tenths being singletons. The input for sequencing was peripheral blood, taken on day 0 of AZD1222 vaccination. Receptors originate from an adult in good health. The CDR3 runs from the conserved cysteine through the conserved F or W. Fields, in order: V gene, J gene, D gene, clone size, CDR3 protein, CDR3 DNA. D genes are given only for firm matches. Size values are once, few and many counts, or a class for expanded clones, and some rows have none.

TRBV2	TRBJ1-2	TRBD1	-	CASSDRDRGRHGYTF	TGTGCCAGCAGTGACCGGGACAGGGGACGTCATGGCTACACCTTC
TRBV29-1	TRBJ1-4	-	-	CSVGRQGEKLFF	TGCAGCGTTGGAAGGCAGGGCGAAAAACTGTTTTTT
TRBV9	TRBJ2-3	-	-	CASWSGISTDTQYF	TGTGCCAGTTGGAGCGGTATTAGCACAGATACGCAGTATTTT
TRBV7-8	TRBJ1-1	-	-	CASTRGQDTEAFF	TGTGCCAGCACCCGGGGCCAGGACACTGAAGCTTTCTTT
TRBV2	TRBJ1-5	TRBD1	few	CASSESTGVNQPQHF	TGTGCCAGCAGCGAATCGACAGGGGTCAATCAGCCCCAGCATTTT
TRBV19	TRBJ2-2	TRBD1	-	CASSIGTGGTGELFF	TGTGCCAGTAGTATCGGGACAGGGGGCACCGGGGAGCTGTTTTTT
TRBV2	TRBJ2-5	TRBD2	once	CASRLTSGETQYF	TGTGCCAGCAGATTAACTAGCGGGGAGACCCAGTACTTC
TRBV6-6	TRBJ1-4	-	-	CASSLDLMGEKLFF	TGTGCCAGCAGTTTGGACCTCATGGGGGAAAAACTGTTTTTT
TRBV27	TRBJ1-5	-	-	CASSPYFNQPQHF	TGTGCCAGCAGTCCCTATTTCAATCAGCCCCAGCATTTT
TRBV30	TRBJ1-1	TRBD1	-	CAWSYEGAIAFF	TGTGCCTGGAGTTATGAGGGGGCTATAGCTTTCTTT
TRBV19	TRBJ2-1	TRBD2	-	CASSMDGTSGSHEQFF	TGTGCCAGTAGTATGGACGGGACTAGCGGGAGCCATGAGCAGTTCTTC
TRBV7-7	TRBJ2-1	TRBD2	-	CASSSGSGVYNEQFF	TGTGCCAGCAGCTCTGGTAGCGGGGTATACAATGAGCAGTTCTTC
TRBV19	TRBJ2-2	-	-	CASSIVGNTGELFF	TGTGCCAGTAGTATCGTCGGGAACACCGGGGAGCTGTTTTTT
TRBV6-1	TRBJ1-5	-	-	CASSEEGDQPQHF	TGTGCCAGCAGTGAAGAGGGGGATCAGCCCCAGCATTTT
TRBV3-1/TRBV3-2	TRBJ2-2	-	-	CASSQPTDWFGMTGELFF	TGTGCCAGCAGCCAACCCACCGACTGGTTTGGGATGACCGGGGAGCTGTTTTTT
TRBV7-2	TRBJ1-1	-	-	CASSLVGNTEAFF	TGTGCCAGCAGCTTAGTTGGGAACACTGAAGCTTTCTTT
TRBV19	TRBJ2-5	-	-	CASSPGPNRQETQYF	TGTGCCAGTAGCCCAGGACCTAACCGGCAAGAGACCCAGTACTTC
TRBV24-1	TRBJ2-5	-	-	CATSAPGPQETQYF	TGTGCCACCAGTGCCCCGGGGCCACAAGAGACCCAGTACTTC
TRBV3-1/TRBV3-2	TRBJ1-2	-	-	CASSGDNYGYTF	TGTGCCAGCAGCGGGGACAACTATGGCTACACCTTC
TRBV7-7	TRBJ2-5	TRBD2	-	CASSLAGQEGWETQYF	TGTGCTAGCAGCTTAGCGGGACAAGAGGGGTGGGAGACCCAGTACTTC
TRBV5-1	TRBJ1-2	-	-	CASSLGINYGYTF	TGCGCCAGCAGCTTGGGCATTAACTATGGCTACACCTTC
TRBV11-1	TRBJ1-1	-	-	CASSLALYNQEAFF	TGTGCCAGCAGCTTAGCGCTGTACAACCAAGAAGCTTTCTTT
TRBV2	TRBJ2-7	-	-	CASRSNRDIYEQYF	TGTGCCAGCAGATCAAACCGGGACATCTACGAGCAGTACTTC
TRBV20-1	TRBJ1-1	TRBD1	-	CSAAGGSEAFF	TGCAGTGCTGCAGGGGGGTCGGAAGCTTTCTTT
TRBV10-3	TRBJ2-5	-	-	CAISEGGETQYF	TGTGCCATCAGTGAGGGGGGAGAGACCCAGTACTTC
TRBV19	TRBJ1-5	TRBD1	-	CASSLQGLLIYRSNQPQHF	TGTGCCAGTAGCCTACAGGGGCTCTTAATATATCGTAGCAATCAGCCCCAGCATTTT
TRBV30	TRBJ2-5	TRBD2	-	CAWRIAGPQETQYF	TGTGCCTGGAGGATAGCGGGACCCCAAGAGACCCAGTACTTC
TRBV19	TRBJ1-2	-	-	CASITGYGGYTF	TGTGCCAGTATCACAGGGTATGGCGGCTACACCTTC
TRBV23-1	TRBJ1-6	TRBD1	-	CASATSGDRGESPLHF	TGCGCCAGCGCCACCTCGGGGGACAGGGGGGAATCACCCCTCCACTTT
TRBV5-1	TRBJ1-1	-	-	CASSLQRGSKEAFF	TGCGCCAGCAGCTTGCAACGGGGCTCGAAGGAAGCTTTCTTT
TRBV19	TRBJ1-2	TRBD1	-	CASSPRTGAAYRYTF	TGTGCCAGTAGCCCGCGGACAGGGGCGGCATATCGCTACACCTTC
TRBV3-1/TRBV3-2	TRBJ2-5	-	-	CASSQDSQSGGGFGETQYF	TGTGCCAGCAGCCAAGATTCCCAATCCGGGGGCGGTTTTGGAGAGACCCAGTACTTC
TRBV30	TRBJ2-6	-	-	CAWGLASGANVLTF	TGTGCCTGGGGTTTAGCCTCTGGGGCCAACGTCCTGACTTTC
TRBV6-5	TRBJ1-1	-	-	CASSQGTGYTEAFF	TGTGCCAGCAGTCAGGGTACGGGCTACACTGAAGCTTTCTTT
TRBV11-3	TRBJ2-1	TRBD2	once	CASSYRTSYEQFF	TGTGCCAGCAGCTACAGGACTAGCTATGAGCAGTTCTTC
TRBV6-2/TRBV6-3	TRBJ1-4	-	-	CASSLGRGSTNEKLFF	TGTGCCAGCAGTCTGGGCAGGGGATCAACTAATGAAAAACTGTTTTTT
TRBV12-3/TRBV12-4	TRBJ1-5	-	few	CASSWDGNQPQHF	TGTGCCAGCAGTTGGGACGGTAATCAGCCCCAGCATTTT
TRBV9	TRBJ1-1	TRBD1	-	CASSPTGGNTEAFF	TGTGCCAGCAGCCCTACAGGGGGTAACACTGAAGCTTTCTTT
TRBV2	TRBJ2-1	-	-	CASRGGGTYNEQFF	TGTGCCAGCAGGGGCGGAGGAACCTACAATGAGCAGTTCTTC
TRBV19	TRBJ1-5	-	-	CASYGGALPHNQPQHF	TGTGCCAGTTATGGGGGGGCCCTCCCCCACAATCAGCCCCAGCATTTT
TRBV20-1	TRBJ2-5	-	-	CSGANQETQYF	TGCAGTGGGGCAAACCAAGAGACCCAGTACTTC
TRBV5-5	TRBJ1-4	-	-	CASPKEGHRTEKLFF	TGTGCCAGCCCAAAGGAAGGCCATCGGACTGAAAAACTGTTTTTT
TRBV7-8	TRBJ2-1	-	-	CASSLILDNEQFF	TGTGCCAGCAGCTTAATTCTCGACAATGAGCAGTTCTTC
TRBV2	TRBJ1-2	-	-	CASTYGSRGYTF	TGTGCCAGCACATACGGCTCGCGGGGCTACACCTTC
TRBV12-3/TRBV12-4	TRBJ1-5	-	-	CASSLEARAPQHF	TGTGCCAGCAGTTTAGAGGCGAGGGCGCCCCAGCATTTT
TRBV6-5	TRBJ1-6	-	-	CASSYSWGDNSPLHF	TGTGCCAGCAGTTACTCGTGGGGAGATAATTCACCCCTCCACTTT
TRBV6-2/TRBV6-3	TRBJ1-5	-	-	CASSPQAGPNQPQHF	TGTGCCAGCAGTCCCCAAGCAGGGCCGAATCAGCCCCAGCATTTT
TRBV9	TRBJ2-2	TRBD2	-	CASSSRLAGVTGELFF	TGTGCCAGCAGCTCCCGACTAGCGGGGGTCACCGGGGAGCTGTTTTTT
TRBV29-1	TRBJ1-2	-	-	CSVEDDGYYGYTF	TGCAGCGTGGAGGACGACGGGTACTATGGCTACACCTTC
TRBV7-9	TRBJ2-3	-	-	CASSLQDTQYF	TGTGCCAGCAGCTTACAAGATACGCAGTATTTT
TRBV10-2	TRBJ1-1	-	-	CASSDHRWGALNTEAFF	TGCGCCAGCAGTGACCATCGGTGGGGGGCCTTGAACACTGAAGCTTTCTTT
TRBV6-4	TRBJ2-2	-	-	CASSVLENTGELFF	TGTGCCAGCAGTGTACTCGAGAACACCGGGGAGCTGTTTTTT